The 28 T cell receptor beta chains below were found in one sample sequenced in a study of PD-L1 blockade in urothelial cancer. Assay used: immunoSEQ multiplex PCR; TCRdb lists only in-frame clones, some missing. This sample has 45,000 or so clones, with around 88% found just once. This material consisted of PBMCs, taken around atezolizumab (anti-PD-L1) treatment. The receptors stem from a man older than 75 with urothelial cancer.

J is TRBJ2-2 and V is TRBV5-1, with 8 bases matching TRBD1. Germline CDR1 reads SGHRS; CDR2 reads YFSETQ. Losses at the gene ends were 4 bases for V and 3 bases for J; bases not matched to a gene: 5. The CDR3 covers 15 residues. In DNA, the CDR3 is TGCGCCAGCAGCGGTCAGGGGGCGGACACCGGGGAGCTGTTTTTT. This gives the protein CASSGQGADTGELFF. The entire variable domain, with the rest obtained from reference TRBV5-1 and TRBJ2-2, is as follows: KAGVTQTPRYLIKTRGQQVTLSCSPISGHRSVSWYQQTPGQGLQFLFEYFSETQRNKGNFPGRFSGRQFSNSRSEMNVSTLELGDSALYLCASSGQGADTGELFFGEGSRLTVL.

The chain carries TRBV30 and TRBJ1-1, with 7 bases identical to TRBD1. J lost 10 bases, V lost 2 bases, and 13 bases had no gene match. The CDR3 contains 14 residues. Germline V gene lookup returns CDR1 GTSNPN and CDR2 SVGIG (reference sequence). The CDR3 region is CAWSLTGPLSRAFF. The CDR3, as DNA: TGTGCCTGGAGTCTGACAGGGCCACTGAGTAGAGCTTTCTTT.

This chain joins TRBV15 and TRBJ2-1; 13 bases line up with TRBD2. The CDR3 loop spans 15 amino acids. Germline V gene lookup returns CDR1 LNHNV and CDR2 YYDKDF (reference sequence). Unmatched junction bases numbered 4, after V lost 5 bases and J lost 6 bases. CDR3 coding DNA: TGTGCCACCAGCGGAAGGACTAGCGGGAGCAATGAGCAGTTCTTC. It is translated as CATSGRTSGSNEQFF.

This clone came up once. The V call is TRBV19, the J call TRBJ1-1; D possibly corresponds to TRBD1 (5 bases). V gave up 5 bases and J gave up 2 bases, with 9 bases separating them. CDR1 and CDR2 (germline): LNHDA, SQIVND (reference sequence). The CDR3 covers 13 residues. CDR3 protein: CASSADRNTEAFF. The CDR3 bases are TGTGCCAGTAGTGCAGACAGAAACACTGAAGCTTTCTTT.

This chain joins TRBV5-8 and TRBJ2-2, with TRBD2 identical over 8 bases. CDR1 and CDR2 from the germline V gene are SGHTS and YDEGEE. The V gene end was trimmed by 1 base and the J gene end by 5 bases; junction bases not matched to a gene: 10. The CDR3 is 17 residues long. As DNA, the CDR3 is TGTGCCAGCAGCTTGACCGGGACTAGTAGGGAAACCGGGGAGCTGTTTTTT. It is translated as CASSLTGTSRETGELFF. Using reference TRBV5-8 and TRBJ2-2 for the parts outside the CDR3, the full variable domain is EAGVTQSPTHLIKTRGQQATLRCSPISGHTSVYWYQQALGLGLQFLLWYDEGEERNRGNFPPRFSGRQFPNYSSELNVNALELEDSALYLCASSLTGTSRETGELFFGEGSRLTVL.

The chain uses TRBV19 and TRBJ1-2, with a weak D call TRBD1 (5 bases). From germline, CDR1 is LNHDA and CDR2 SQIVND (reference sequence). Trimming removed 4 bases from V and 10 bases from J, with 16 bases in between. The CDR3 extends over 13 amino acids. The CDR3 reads CASSTQGGRTYTF. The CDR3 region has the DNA TGTGCCAGTAGTACCCAGGGAGGCCGCACCTACACCTTC.

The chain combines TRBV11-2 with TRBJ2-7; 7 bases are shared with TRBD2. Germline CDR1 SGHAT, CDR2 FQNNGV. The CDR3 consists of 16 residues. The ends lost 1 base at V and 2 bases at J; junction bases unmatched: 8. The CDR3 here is CASSLVAGPLPYEQYF. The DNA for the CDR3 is TGTGCCAGCAGCTTAGTAGCGGGCCCCCTCCCCTACGAGCAGTACTTC.

Written as DNA, the CDR3 is TGTGCCAGCAGCCCCGGACTAGCCGATACTACCGGGGAGCTGTTTTTT. Translating gives CASSPGLADTTGELFF. The rearrangement uses TRBV5-6 and TRBJ2-2; the match to TRBD2 covers 8 bases. Trimming cost V 4 bases and J 5 bases; bases outside gene matches: 10. The CDR3 spans 16 residues. Germline lookup yields CDR1 SGHDT and CDR2 YYEEEE.

The DNA for the CDR3 is TGCGCCAGCAGCCAAGAAGGGACTAGCGGTTTCGGGGAGCTGTTTTTT. Its translation is CASSQEGTSGFGELFF. The chain carries TRBV4-3 and TRBJ2-2; TRBD2 aligns across 11 bases. Germline trimming cut 0 bases from V and 7 bases from J; bases unmatched to any gene: 4. Germline V CDR1 and CDR2: LGHNA, YSLEER. The CDR3 has 16 residues.

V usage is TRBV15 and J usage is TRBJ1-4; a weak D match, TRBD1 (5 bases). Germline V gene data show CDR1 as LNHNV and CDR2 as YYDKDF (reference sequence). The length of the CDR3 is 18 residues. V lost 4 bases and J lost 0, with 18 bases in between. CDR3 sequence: CATSTLRIDSSTNEKLFF. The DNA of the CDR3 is TGTGCCACCAGCACATTACGGATAGACAGCTCAACTAATGAAAAACTGTTTTTT.

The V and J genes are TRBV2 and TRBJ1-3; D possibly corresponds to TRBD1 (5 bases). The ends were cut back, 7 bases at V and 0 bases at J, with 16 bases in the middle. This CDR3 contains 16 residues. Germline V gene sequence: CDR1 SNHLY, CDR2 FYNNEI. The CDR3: CASTQAGSRSGNTIYF. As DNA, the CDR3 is TGTGCCAGCACCCAAGCAGGGTCCCGCTCTGGAAACACCATATATTTT.

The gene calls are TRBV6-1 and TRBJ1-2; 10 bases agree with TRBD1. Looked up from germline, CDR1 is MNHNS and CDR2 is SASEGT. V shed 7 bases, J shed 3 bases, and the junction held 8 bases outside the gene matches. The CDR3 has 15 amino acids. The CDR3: CASNLGQGYDYGYTF. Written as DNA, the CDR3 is TGTGCCAGCAACCTGGGACAGGGGTACGACTATGGCTACACCTTC.

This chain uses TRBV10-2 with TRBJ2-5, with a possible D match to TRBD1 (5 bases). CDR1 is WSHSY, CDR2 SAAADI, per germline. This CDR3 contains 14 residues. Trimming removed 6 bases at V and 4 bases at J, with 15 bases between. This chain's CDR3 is CASSDRQKGETQYF. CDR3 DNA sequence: TGCGCCAGCAGCGACAGACAGAAGGGAGAGACCCAGTACTTC.

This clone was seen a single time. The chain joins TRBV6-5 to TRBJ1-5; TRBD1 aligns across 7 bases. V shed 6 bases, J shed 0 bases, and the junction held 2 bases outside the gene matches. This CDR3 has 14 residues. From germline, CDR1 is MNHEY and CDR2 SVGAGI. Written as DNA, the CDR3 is TGTGCCAGCAGGGGGACAGTTAGCAATCAGCCCCAGCATTTT. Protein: CASRGTVSNQPQHF.

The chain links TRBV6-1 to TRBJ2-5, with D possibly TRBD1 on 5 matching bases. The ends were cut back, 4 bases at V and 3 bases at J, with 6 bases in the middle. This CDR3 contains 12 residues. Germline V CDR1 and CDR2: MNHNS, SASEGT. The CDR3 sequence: CASSGREETQYF. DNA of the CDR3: TGTGCCAGCAGTGGCAGGGAAGAGACCCAGTACTTC.

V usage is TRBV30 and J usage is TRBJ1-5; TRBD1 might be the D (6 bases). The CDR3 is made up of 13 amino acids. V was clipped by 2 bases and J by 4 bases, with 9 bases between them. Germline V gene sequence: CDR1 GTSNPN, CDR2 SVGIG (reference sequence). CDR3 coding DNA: TGTGCCTGGAGTAGGACAGTAAATCAGCCCCAGCATTTT. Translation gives CAWSRTVNQPQHF.

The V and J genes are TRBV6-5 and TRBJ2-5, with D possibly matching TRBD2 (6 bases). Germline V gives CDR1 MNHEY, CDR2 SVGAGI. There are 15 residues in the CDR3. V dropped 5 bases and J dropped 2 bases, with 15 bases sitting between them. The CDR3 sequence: CASSPRLVRQETQYF. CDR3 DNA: TGTGCCAGCAGTCCCAGACTAGTGAGGCAAGAGACCCAGTACTTC.

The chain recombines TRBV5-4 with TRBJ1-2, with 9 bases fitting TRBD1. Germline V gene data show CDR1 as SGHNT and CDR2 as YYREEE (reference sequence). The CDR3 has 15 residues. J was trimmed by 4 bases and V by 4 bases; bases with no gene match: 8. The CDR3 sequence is CASSPRDREIYGYTF. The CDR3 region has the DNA TGTGCCAGCAGCCCCCGGGACAGGGAGATCTATGGCTACACCTTC.

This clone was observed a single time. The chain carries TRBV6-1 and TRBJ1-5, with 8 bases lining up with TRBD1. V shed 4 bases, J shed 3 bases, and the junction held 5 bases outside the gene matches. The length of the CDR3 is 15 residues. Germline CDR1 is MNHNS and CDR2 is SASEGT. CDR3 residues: CASSVYRGNNQPQHF. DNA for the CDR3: TGTGCCAGCAGTGTCTACAGGGGGAACAATCAGCCCCAGCATTTT.

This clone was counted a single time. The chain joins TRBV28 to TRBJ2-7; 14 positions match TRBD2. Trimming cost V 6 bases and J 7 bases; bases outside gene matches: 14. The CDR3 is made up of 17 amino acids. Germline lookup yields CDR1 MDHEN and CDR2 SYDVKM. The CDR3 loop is CASSPAGTSGRRGEQYF. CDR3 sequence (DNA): TGTGCCAGCAGCCCCGCCGGGACTAGCGGGAGAAGAGGTGAGCAGTACTTC.

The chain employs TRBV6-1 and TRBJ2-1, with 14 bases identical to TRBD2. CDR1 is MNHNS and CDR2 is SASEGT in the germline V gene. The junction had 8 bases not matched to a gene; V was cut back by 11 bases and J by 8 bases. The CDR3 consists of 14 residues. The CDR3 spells CAGQTSGRADEQFF. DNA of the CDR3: TGTGCCGGCCAGACTAGCGGGAGGGCCGATGAGCAGTTCTTC.

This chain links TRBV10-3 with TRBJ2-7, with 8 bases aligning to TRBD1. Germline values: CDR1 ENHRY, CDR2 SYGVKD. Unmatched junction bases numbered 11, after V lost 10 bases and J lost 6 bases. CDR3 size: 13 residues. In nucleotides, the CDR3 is TGTGCCACTGCTGGACAGGGACTCGCCGAGCAGTACTTC. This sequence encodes CATAGQGLAEQYF.

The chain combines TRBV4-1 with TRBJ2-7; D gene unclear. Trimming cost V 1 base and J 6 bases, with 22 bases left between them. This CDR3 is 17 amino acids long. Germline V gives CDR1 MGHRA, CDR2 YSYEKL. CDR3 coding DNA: TGCGCCAGCAGCCAAGGGTCCGGGTCCATTAGCTCTGGCGAGCAGTACTTC. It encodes CASSQGSGSISSGEQYF.

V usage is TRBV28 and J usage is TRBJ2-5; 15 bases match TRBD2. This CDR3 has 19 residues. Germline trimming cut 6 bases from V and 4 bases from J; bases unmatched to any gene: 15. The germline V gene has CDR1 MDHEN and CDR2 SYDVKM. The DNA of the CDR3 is TGTGCCAGCAGCCACGGACTAGCGGGAGGGCCTTTGTTAGGAGAGACCCAGTACTTC. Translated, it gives CASSHGLAGGPLLGETQYF.

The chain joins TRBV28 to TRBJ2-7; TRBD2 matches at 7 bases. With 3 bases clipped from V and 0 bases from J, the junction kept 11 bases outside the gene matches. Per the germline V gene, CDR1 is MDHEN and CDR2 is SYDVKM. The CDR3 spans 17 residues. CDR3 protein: CASSFWSLAVSSYEQYF. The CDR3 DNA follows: TGTGCCAGCAGTTTTTGGTCCCTAGCGGTTTCCTCCTACGAGCAGTACTTC.

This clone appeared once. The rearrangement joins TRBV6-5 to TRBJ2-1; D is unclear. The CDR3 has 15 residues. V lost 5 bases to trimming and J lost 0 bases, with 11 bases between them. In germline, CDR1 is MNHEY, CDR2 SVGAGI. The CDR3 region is CASSPRPLSYNEQFF. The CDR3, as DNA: TGTGCCAGCAGTCCGCGGCCCCTCTCCTACAATGAGCAGTTCTTC.

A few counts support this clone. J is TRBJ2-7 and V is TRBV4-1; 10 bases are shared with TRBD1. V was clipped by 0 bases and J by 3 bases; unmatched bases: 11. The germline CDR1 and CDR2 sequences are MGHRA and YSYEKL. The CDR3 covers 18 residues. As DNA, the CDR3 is TGCGCCAGCAGCCAAGACGGGACAGGGGACTTGGGTCTCTACGAGCAGTACTTC. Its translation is CASSQDGTGDLGLYEQYF.

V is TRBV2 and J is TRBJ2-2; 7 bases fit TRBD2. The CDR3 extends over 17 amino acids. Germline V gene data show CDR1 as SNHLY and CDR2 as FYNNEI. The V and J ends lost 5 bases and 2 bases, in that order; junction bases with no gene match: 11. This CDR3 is CASSPITGTTNTGELFF. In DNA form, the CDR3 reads TGTGCCAGCAGTCCAATCACCGGGACTACAAACACCGGGGAGCTGTTTTTT. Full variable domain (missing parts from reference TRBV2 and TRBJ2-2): EPEVTQTPSHQVTQMGQEVILRCVPISNHLYFYWYRQILGQKVEFLVSFYNNEISEKSEIFDDQFSVERPDGSNFTLKIRSTKLEDSAMYFCASSPITGTTNTGELFFGEGSRLTVL.